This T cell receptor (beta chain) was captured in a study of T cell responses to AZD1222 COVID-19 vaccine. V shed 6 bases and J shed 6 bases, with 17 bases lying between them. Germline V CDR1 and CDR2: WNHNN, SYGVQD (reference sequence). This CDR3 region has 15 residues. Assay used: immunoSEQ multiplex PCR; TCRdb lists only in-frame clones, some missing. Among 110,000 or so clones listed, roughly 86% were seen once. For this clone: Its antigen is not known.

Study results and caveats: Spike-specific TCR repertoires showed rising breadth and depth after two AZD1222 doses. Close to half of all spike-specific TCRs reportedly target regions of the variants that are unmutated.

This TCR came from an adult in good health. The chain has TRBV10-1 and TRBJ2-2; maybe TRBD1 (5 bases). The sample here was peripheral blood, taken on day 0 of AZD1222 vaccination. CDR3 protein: CASSPDSSLAGELFF. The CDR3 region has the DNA TGCGCCAGCAGCCCAGACAGTAGTCTCGCCGGGGAGCTGTTTTTT.